This TCR beta chain was profiled in a study of beta chain features in type 1 diabetes. Study observations and caveats: For type 1 diabetes patients, VDJ junctions showed fewer insertions and more deletions.

About this clone: The antigen is undetermined.

Investigators reverse transcribed all isolated RNA, so they sequenced expressed TCRB transcripts. Measured with immunoSEQ multiplex PCR; TCRdb has only the in-frame clones, and not every one. Among approximately 300,000 clones, approximately 11% were seen once, and the ten largest hold over 0.015%. The sequence was collected from a woman in her twenties or thirties in good health. The sample was naive CD4+ T cells from blood.

CDR3 sequence (DNA): TGCGCCAGCAGCTTGGTGGGGACAGCCTCGGATACGCAGTATTTT. Protein sequence: CASSLVGTASDTQYF. This rearrangement joins TRBV5-1 to TRBJ2-3; TRBD1 matches at 7 bases. V lost 0 bases and J lost 6; bases outside the gene matches: 7. Germline CDR1 and CDR2: SGHRS and YFSETQ. The CDR3 totals 15 residues.